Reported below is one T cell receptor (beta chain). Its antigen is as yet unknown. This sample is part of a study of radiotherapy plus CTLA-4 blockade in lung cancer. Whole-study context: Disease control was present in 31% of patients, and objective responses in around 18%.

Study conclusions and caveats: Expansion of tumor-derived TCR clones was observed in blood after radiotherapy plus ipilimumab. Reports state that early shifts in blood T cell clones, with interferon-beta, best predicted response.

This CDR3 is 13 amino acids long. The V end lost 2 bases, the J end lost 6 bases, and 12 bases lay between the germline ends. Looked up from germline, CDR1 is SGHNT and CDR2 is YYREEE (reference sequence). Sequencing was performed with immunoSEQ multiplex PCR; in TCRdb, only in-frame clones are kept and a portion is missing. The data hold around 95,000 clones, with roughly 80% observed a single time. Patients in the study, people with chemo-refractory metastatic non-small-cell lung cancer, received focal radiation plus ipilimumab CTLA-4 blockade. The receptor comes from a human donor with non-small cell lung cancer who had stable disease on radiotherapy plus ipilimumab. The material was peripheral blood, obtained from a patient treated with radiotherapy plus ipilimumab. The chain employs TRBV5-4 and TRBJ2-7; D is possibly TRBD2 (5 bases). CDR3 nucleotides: TGTGCCAGCAGCTTTGAGGGTAGAGGCGAGCAGTACTTC. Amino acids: CASSFEGRGEQYF.